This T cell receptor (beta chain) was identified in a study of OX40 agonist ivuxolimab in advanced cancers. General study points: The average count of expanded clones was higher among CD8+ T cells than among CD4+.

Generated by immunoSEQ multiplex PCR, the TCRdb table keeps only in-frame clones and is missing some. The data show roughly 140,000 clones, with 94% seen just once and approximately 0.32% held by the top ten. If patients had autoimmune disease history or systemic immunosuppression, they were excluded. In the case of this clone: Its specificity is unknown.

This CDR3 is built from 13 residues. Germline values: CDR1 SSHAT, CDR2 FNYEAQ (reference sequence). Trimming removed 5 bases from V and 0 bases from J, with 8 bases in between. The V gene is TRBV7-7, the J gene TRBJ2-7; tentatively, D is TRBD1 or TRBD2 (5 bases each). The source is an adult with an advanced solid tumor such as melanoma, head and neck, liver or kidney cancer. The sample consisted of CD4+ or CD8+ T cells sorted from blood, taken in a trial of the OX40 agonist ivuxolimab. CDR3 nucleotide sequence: TGTGCCAGCAGCAAAGGGACCTCCTACGAGCAGTACTTC. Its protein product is CASSKGTSYEQYF.